One sample yielded the 9 T cell receptor beta chains listed below, sequenced in a study of regulatory T cells in long-lasting Graves disease. Time point reported: newly diagnosed GD, antithyroid drugs for less than 3 months. Isolated PBMC RNA provided the starting material for the TCR library. Researchers made TCR beta libraries by using iRepertoire HTBI primers and running Arm-PCR on CDR3 regions. TCRdb reprocessed the multiplex PCR reads via MiXCR and lists one record per CDR3 protein. This table holds 360,000 or so distinct CDR3 sequences, under 20% found once. These data also formed part of another study, on T cells in Graves' hyperthyroidism and ophthalmopathy.

This material consisted of peripheral blood mononuclear cells (PBMCs), taken at new diagnosis, from a patient treated with antithyroid drugs. These receptors were taken from a woman under 30 with Graves disease.

This clonotype was observed a few times. This chain uses TRBV6-5 with TRBJ1-2; TRBD1 might be the D (5 bases). V was clipped by 2 bases and J by 13 bases, with 17 bases between them. The CDR3 has 13 residues. CDR1 and CDR2 (germline): MNHEY, SVGAGI. This chain's CDR3 is CASSYGPGRHSTF. CDR3 DNA sequence: TGTGCCAGCAGTTACGGACCGGGACGGCACAGCACCTTC.

With respect to this clonotype: With a much larger clone just one base away, this may be a read error. This chain joins TRBV6-2 or TRBV6-3 and TRBJ2-2; no clear D gene. The CDR3 extends over 13 amino acids. Germline V lookup: CDR1 MNHEY, CDR2 SVGEGT. V lost 5 bases and J lost 4, with 8 bases in between. CDR3 loop: CASSEIGTGELFF. As DNA, the CDR3 is TGTGCCAGCAGTGAAATTGGCACCGGGGAGCTGTTTTTT.

This clonotype was counted between two and nine times. V is TRBV6-1 and J is TRBJ2-7; D is unresolved. This CDR3 spans 11 amino acids. Trimming removed 7 bases from V and 0 bases from J, with 4 bases in between. Germline V gene data show CDR1 as MNHNS and CDR2 as SASEGT. The chain's CDR3 is CASIVSYEQYF. CDR3 DNA sequence: TGTGCCAGCATAGTCTCCTACGAGCAGTACTTC.

The chain combines TRBV10-3 with TRBJ1-1; D gene unclear. The CDR3 totals 12 residues. Germline assignment: CDR1 ENHRY and CDR2 SYGVKD. V was cut by 2 bases and J by 10 bases, with 11 bases left in between. Here the CDR3 reads CAISEESSGAFF. The CDR3 DNA follows: TGTGCCATCAGTGAGGAGAGTAGCGGAGCTTTCTTT.

The chain joins TRBV9 to TRBJ2-2, with 9 bases fitting TRBD2. Germline loops: CDR1 SGDLS, CDR2 YYNGEE. The CDR3 is made up of 16 amino acids. J gave up 4 bases and V 0 bases, and 4 bases lay outside the gene matches. In DNA form, the CDR3 reads TGTGCCAGCAGCGTAGGTCTAGCGGGGCCCACCGGGGAGCTGTTTTTT. It encodes CASSVGLAGPTGELFF.

V usage is TRBV7-9 and J usage is TRBJ1-1; maybe TRBD1 (6 bases). With 4 bases removed from V and 1 base from J, the gap between germline ends came to 16 bases. CDR1 and CDR2 from the germline V gene are SEHNR and FQNEAQ (reference sequence). CDR3 length: 16 residues. CDR3 protein: CASSSGAGVGNTEAFF. The CDR3, as DNA: TGTGCCAGCAGCTCTGGTGCAGGGGTGGGGAACACTGAAGCTTTCTTT.

This clonotype was detected ten times or more. The chain links TRBV7-9 to TRBJ1-1; no clear D. The CDR3 spans 15 residues. V was clipped by 1 base and J by 0 bases, with 9 bases between them. Germline V gene lookup returns CDR1 SEHNR and CDR2 FQNEAQ (reference sequence). CDR3 DNA: TGTGCCAGCAGCTTAGTTGGTTACATGAACACTGAAGCTTTCTTT. Protein sequence: CASSLVGYMNTEAFF.

This clonotype was observed a few times. The CDR3 is CASSLAGGLYGYTF. In DNA, the CDR3 is TGTGCCAGCAGCTTGGCGGGGGGCCTCTATGGCTACACCTTC. J is TRBJ1-2 and V is TRBV5-4; tentatively, D is TRBD1 (6 bases). Deletions cut 0 bases from V and 4 bases from J, with 10 bases between. The CDR3 loop spans 14 amino acids. From germline, CDR1 is SGHNT and CDR2 YYREEE (reference sequence).

This clonotype has a handful of counts. The chain recombines TRBV27 with TRBJ2-5; perhaps TRBD1 as D (6 bases). Germline CDR1 and CDR2: MNHEY and SMNVEV (reference sequence). V lost 3 bases and J 6 bases, leaving 11 bases between the germline ends. This CDR3 spans 13 amino acids. The CDR3 is CASSFNRVQTQYF. As DNA, the CDR3 is TGTGCCAGCAGTTTCAACAGGGTACAGACCCAGTACTTC.